This TCR beta chain is from a study of blood T cell repertoires in COVID-19. Sequencing used immunoSEQ multiplex PCR; TCRdb keeps in-frame clones, though not all of them. The table shows 230,000 or so clones, with roughly 88% occurring only once. The sequencing sample was made of PBMCs or T cells enriched from blood (not recorded which). The source is a middle-aged woman with acute COVID-19.

The CDR3 bases are TGTGCCAGCAGCCTCCCCCCCCGGGTCAGAGGGAGGGTGGAAGCTTTCTTT. It is translated as CASSLPPRVRGRVEAFF. The V gene is TRBV14, the J gene TRBJ1-1; D not resolved. V shed 4 bases and J shed 8 bases, with 26 bases lying between them. CDR1 is SGHDN, CDR2 FVKESK, per germline. The CDR3 is 17 amino acids. The variable domain in full, with the rest retrieved from reference TRBV14 and TRBJ1-1, is EAGVTQFPSHSVIEKGQTVTLRCDPISGHDNLYWYRRVMGKEIKFLLHFVKESKQDESGMPNNRFLAERTGGTYSTLKVQPAELEDSGVYFCASSLPPRVRGRVEAFFGQGTRLTVV.